The text below deals with one T cell receptor (beta chain). Its cognate antigen is unknown. These data originate in a study of OX40 agonist ivuxolimab in advanced cancers. In the study overall: Dose-escalation patients' cancers were hepatocellular carcinoma, melanoma, renal cell or head and neck cancer. Study results and limitations: Expanded clones belonging to CD8+ T cells outnumbered, on average, those of CD4+.

The timepoints at which blood was sampled were baseline, cycle 4 day 1, and cycle 7 day 1. The CDR3 sequence is 14 residues long. Germline V gene data show CDR1 as SGHAT and CDR2 as FQNNGV. Trimming cost V 5 bases and J 8 bases; bases outside gene matches: 8. Assay used: immunoSEQ multiplex PCR; TCRdb lists only in-frame clones, some missing. The data hold tens of thousands of clones, with 85% to 90% observed a single time. The chain joins TRBV11-2 to TRBJ1-4; TRBD1 matches 7 bases. The sample in question was CD4+ or CD8+ T cells sorted from blood, obtained in a trial of the OX40 agonist ivuxolimab. The receptor was isolated from an adult with an advanced solid tumor such as melanoma, head and neck, liver or kidney cancer. CDR3 residues: CASSADRVWEKLFF. The CDR3, as DNA: TGTGCCAGCAGCGCCGACAGGGTGTGGGAAAAACTGTTTTTT.